Following are 28 T cell receptor beta chains from one sample sequenced in a study of blood T cell repertoires in COVID-19. This table comes from immunoSEQ multiplex PCR, and its TCRdb copy is limited to in-frame clones, with some not included. The sample lists approximately 360,000 clones, roughly 90% seen once, with 0.95% to 1.5% in the top ten. The specimen sequenced was peripheral blood. The receptors here all came from a man between 40 and 49 years old with acute or convalescent COVID-19.

V gene TRBV27 combines with J gene TRBJ2-1, with 12 bases fitting TRBD2. The trim removed 3 bases at V and 6 bases at J, leaving 9 bases unmatched. CDR1 and CDR2 (germline): MNHEY, SMNVEV (reference sequence). This CDR3 has 17 amino acids. In DNA form, the CDR3 reads TGTGCCAGCAGTTTGAGGACTAGCGGGACTGCGCCCAATGAGCAGTTCTTC. Translation gives CASSLRTSGTAPNEQFF.

V gene TRBV11-2 combines with J gene TRBJ1-2; the D gene is possibly TRBD1 (5 bases). CDR1 and CDR2 (germline): SGHAT, FQNNGV. Deletions cut 6 bases from V and 4 bases from J, with 21 bases between. The CDR3 runs to 16 residues. The CDR3 loop is CASSHLIGTEGYGYTF. As DNA, the CDR3 is TGTGCCAGCAGTCATTTAATTGGGACGGAGGGCTATGGCTACACCTTC.

This rearrangement joins TRBV13 to TRBJ1-6; the match to TRBD1 covers 7 bases. The CDR3 runs to 15 residues. Germline CDR1 is PRHDT and CDR2 is FYEKMQ (reference sequence). The J segment lost 9 bases and the V segment lost 4 bases, leaving 9 bases of the junction unmatched. The chain's CDR3 is CASSSSTGPGSPLHF. The CDR3, as DNA: TGTGCCAGCAGCTCTTCGACAGGGCCGGGTTCACCCCTCCACTTT.

The chain uses TRBV4-1 and TRBJ2-7, with 7 bases fitting TRBD1. CDR3 length equals 15 residues. V dropped 2 bases and J dropped 0; count of bases not matched to a gene: 4. Germline V gives CDR1 MGHRA, CDR2 YSYEKL. The CDR3 sequence is CASSQNRGSSYEQYF. The CDR3 DNA is TGCGCCAGCAGCCAAAACAGGGGAAGCTCCTACGAGCAGTACTTC.

This chain joins TRBV6-2 or TRBV6-3 and TRBJ2-3, with a possible D match to TRBD2 (5 bases). Trimming pared 5 bases from V and 8 bases from J, leaving 11 bases between. The CDR3 is 12 residues long. CDR1 and CDR2 from the germline V gene are MNHEY and SVGEGT. The CDR3 is CASSRGPTTQYF. The CDR3, as DNA: TGTGCCAGCAGTCGAGGGCCTACTACGCAGTATTTT.

This rearrangement joins TRBV10-3 to TRBJ1-3; a possible D gene is TRBD1 (5 bases). The CDR3 is 14 residues long. Germline V gene data show CDR1 as ENHRY and CDR2 as SYGVKD. With 7 bases removed from V and 3 bases from J, the gap between germline ends came to 13 bases. CDR3 in DNA: TGTGCCATCACCAGGGAGGTTGGTGGAAACACCATATATTTT. Its protein is CAITREVGGNTIYF.

A single count supports this clone. V is TRBV5-4 and J is TRBJ2-6; tentatively, D is TRBD2 (7 bases). The germline CDR1 and CDR2 sequences are SGHNT and YYREEE (reference sequence). This CDR3 is 18 amino acids long. For the CDR3, the DNA is TGTCCCCGCCGCTGGGGGGGGGCGTCAGGGGCAGGGGCCAACGTCCTGACTTTC. Protein product: CPRRWGGASGAGANVLTF.

The table lists this clone with a count of one. This chain uses TRBV19 with TRBJ1-1, with 8 bases aligning to TRBD1. V shed 6 bases and J 0 bases; nucleotides not matched to a gene: 3. The germline gives CDR1 LNHDA, CDR2 SQIVND (reference sequence). This CDR3 has 14 residues. Written as DNA, the CDR3 is TGTGCCAGTAGCCAGGGGGCTTTGAACACTGAAGCTTTCTTT. Translated, it gives CASSQGALNTEAFF.

The chain links TRBV5-5 to TRBJ1-5, with 8 nucleotides matching TRBD1. V gave up 3 bases and J gave up 3 bases; unmatched junction bases: 8. This CDR3 is built from 16 residues. Germline CDR1 and CDR2: SGHKS and YYEKEE (reference sequence). DNA of the CDR3: TGTGCCAGCAGCTCAGGACAGGGTGGAAACAATCAGCCCCAGCATTTT. Its protein product is CASSSGQGGNNQPQHF.

The chain joins TRBV11-3 to TRBJ2-3; D might be TRBD2 (5 bases). Germline V gene data show CDR1 as SGHNT and CDR2 as YENEEA. The CDR3 has 18 amino acids. Trimming cost V 5 bases and J 2 bases, with 23 bases left between them. In DNA form, the CDR3 reads TGTGCCAGCAGCCCGGACCGGGGTGGGGATCGGGCCACAGATACGCAGTATTTT. This gives the protein CASSPDRGGDRATDTQYF.

V and J are TRBV7-9 and TRBJ2-5; TRBD2 agrees at 8 bases. The CDR3 runs to 15 residues. V was pared by 4 bases and J by 4 bases, with 8 bases of the junction left unmatched. Germline V lookup: CDR1 SEHNR, CDR2 FQNEAQ (reference sequence). CDR3 coding DNA: TGTGCCAGCAGCTCTGCGGGGGGCTGGCGAGAGACCCAGTACTTC. Translation: CASSSAGGWRETQYF.

Here the CDR3 DNA reads TGTGCCAGCAGCCCCCCGGACAGGGCGACTGAAGCTTTCTTT. Its translation: CASSPPDRATEAFF. The chain combines TRBV5-6 with TRBJ1-1; 8 bases are a match to TRBD1. The germline gives CDR1 SGHDT, CDR2 YYEEEE. Germline trimming cut 4 bases from V and 5 bases from J; bases unmatched to any gene: 7. The CDR3 is made up of 14 amino acids.

The V and J genes are TRBV7-8 and TRBJ1-1; no reliable D call. Trimming stripped 5 bases from V and 3 bases from J, with 13 bases between. The CDR3 length is 14 residues. Germline V gene data show CDR1 as SGHVS and CDR2 as FQNEAQ. The CDR3 protein is CASSPYREDTEAFF. The CDR3 nucleotides are TGTGCCAGCAGCCCGTATAGAGAGGACACTGAAGCTTTCTTT.

The J gene is TRBJ1-3, the V gene TRBV3-1 (or the pseudogene TRBV3-2), with D perhaps TRBD1 (6 bases). Trimming took off 2 bases at V and 0 bases at J, with 8 bases between the two ends. The CDR3 totals 15 residues. The germline V gene has CDR1 LGHDT and CDR2 YNNKEL (reference sequence). CDR3 residues: CASSQLDSSGNTIYF. In nucleotides, the CDR3 is TGTGCCAGCAGCCAATTGGACAGCTCTGGAAACACCATATATTTT.

The rearrangement joins TRBV6-6 to TRBJ1-5; 9 bases are a match to TRBD1. Germline-derived CDR1 and CDR2 are MNHNY and SVGAGI (reference sequence). The CDR3 totals 16 residues. Trimming removed 5 bases from V and 1 base from J; junction bases left unmatched: 6. The CDR3 DNA is TGTGCCAGCAGTATGGGACAGGGTAGGAGCAATCAGCCCCAGCATTTT. This encodes CASSMGQGRSNQPQHF.

The chain joins TRBV19 to TRBJ1-1; D unresolved. Germline V lookup: CDR1 LNHDA, CDR2 SQIVND (reference sequence). This CDR3 spans 12 amino acids. V lost 5 bases and J 0 bases, leaving 4 bases between the germline ends. CDR3 amino acids: CASSYMNTEAFF. CDR3 DNA: TGTGCCAGTAGTTACATGAACACTGAAGCTTTCTTT.

This sequence joins TRBV18 and TRBJ1-1; D gene uncertain. Germline loops: CDR1 KGHSH, CDR2 LQKENI. Trimming removed 3 bases from V and 1 base from J, with 6 bases in between. There are 13 residues in the CDR3. The CDR3 is CASSPTANTEAFF. The CDR3 DNA reads TGTGCCAGCTCACCTACAGCGAACACTGAAGCTTTCTTT.

V is TRBV2 and J is TRBJ2-3; possibly TRBD1 for D (6 bases). V gave up 2 bases and J gave up 3 bases, with 12 bases separating them. This CDR3 region has 15 residues. Germline-derived CDR1 and CDR2 are SNHLY and FYNNEI. CDR3 protein: CASSEQGWSTDTQYF. In nucleotides, the CDR3 is TGTGCCAGCAGTGAACAGGGGTGGTCGACAGATACGCAGTATTTT.

This chain joins TRBV24-1 and TRBJ2-7; D possibly corresponds to TRBD2 (5 bases). The V gene lost 5 bases and the J gene lost 3 bases, with 19 bases spanning the gap. The CDR3 length is 16 residues. Per germline, CDR1 KGHDR and CDR2 SFDVKD. Here the CDR3 DNA reads TGTGCCACCAGTGCCCCCTGTTCGAGGGTGGACTACGAGCAGTACTTC. Translated, it gives CATSAPCSRVDYEQYF.

The DNA for the CDR3 is TGTGCCACCCAGCCGTTAGGGGCAGGGGGATACAATCAGCCCCAGCATTTT. It encodes CATQPLGAGGYNQPQHF. The chain carries TRBV19 and TRBJ1-5, with TRBD1 identical over 7 bases. Germline CDR1 LNHDA, CDR2 SQIVND (reference sequence). The CDR3 covers 17 residues. Losses at the gene ends were 10 bases for V and 3 bases for J; bases not matched to a gene: 18.

About this clone: The junction departs from germline at one end; a sequencing error may be responsible. This rearrangement joins TRBV18 to TRBJ1-3; 7 nucleotides align to TRBD1. The V gene's germline CDR1 is KGHSH and CDR2 LQKENI. The CDR3 totals 15 residues. CDR3 residues: CASSPRQGMENTIYF. The DNA of the CDR3 is TGTGCCAGCTCCCCACGACAGGGTATGGAGAACACCATATATTTT.

CDR3 amino acids: CASSPPSGDGNYGYTF. DNA for the CDR3: TGTGCCAGCTCACCACCAAGTGGAGACGGTAACTATGGCTACACCTTC. V and J are TRBV18 and TRBJ1-2; D remains ambiguous. CDR3 size: 16 residues. From germline, CDR1 is KGHSH and CDR2 LQKENI. Trimming shortened V by 0 bases and J by 1 base, and 12 bases separated the two germline ends.

The genes are TRBV18 and TRBJ2-3; possibly TRBD1 for D (5 bases). In germline, CDR1 is KGHSH, CDR2 LQKENI. V lost 6 bases, J lost 6 bases, and 25 bases lay in between. The CDR3 totals 17 residues. CDR3: CASSPPRQTPSSDTQYF. The CDR3 bases are TGTGCCAGCTCGCCCCCTCGACAGACCCCATCGTCCGATACGCAGTATTTT.

This clone was seen once. V usage is TRBV11-2 and J usage is TRBJ2-5; 13 bases align to TRBD2. Germline values: CDR1 SGHAT, CDR2 FQNNGV. The CDR3 has 17 residues. The ends lost 3 bases at V and 2 bases at J; junction bases unmatched: 6. CDR3 region: CASSFGTSGTIQETQYF. The CDR3 DNA follows: TGTGCCAGCAGCTTCGGGACTAGCGGGACCATACAAGAGACCCAGTACTTC.

There are many counts of this clone. The V call is TRBV7-9, the J call TRBJ2-5, with D tentatively TRBD1 (5 bases). The V gene's germline CDR1 is SEHNR and CDR2 FQNEAQ (reference sequence). The CDR3 length is 16 residues. V was pared by 5 bases and J by 3 bases, with 19 bases between. This chain's CDR3 is CASSPRQTKAEETQYF. As DNA, the CDR3 is TGTGCCAGCAGCCCGAGACAGACAAAAGCTGAAGAGACCCAGTACTTC.

The chain uses TRBV19 and TRBJ1-1; TRBD1 aligns across 10 bases. Germline values: CDR1 LNHDA, CDR2 SQIVND (reference sequence). Unmatched junction bases numbered 9, after V lost 4 bases and J lost 4 bases. This CDR3 is 16 amino acids long. The chain's CDR3 is CASSRRGTGAPTEAFF. The DNA for the CDR3 is TGTGCCAGTAGTAGGCGGGGGACAGGGGCGCCCACTGAAGCTTTCTTT.

The chain uses TRBV11-2 and TRBJ2-2; 7 bases are a match to TRBD1. Trimming cost V 0 bases and J 8 bases; bases outside gene matches: 6. Looked up from germline, CDR1 is SGHAT and CDR2 is FQNNGV. The CDR3 consists of 15 residues. CDR3 in amino acids: CASSLESTGTGELFF. As DNA, the CDR3 is TGTGCCAGCAGCTTAGAATCGACAGGGACGGGGGAGCTGTTTTTT.

The chain joins TRBV5-4 to TRBJ2-7, with 8 bases identical to TRBD1. Losses at the gene ends were 0 bases for V and 0 bases for J; bases not matched to a gene: 2. Germline CDR1 SGHNT, CDR2 YYREEE (reference sequence). CDR3 length: 15 residues. The CDR3 here is CASSLEQGDSYEQYF. CDR3 bases: TGTGCCAGCAGCTTGGAACAGGGGGACTCCTACGAGCAGTACTTC.